Listed here is a single T cell receptor (beta chain). Its antigen is unknown. This record belongs to a study of shared clonotypes between healthy human individuals. Study-wide background: CD4 naive cells filled three plates per donor, CD4 memory three, CD8 naive two and CD8 memory one. General study findings and limits: Investigators collected only blood, and repertoires in tissues likely differ.

Replicate PCRs from sorted subsets contained around 190 ng DNA, which is some 29,000 T cell genomes. Some clones are missing from TCRdb's copy, which holds only in-frame ones; the method was immunoSEQ multiplex PCR. Of over a million clones in the sample, roughly 74% were seen once. Trimming removed 4 bases at V and 4 bases at J, with 12 bases between. CDR3 size: 14 residues. Germline V gene data show CDR1 as SGHVS and CDR2 as FQNEAQ. Sequenced sample: memory CD4+ T cells from PBMCs. Subset given: CD45RA-negative fraction. The TCR was taken from a man aged 18 to 29 in good health. Some clones in this sample may be carry-over from other donors' samples. The chain recombines TRBV7-8 with TRBJ2-3, with D possibly being TRBD1 or TRBD2 (6 bases each). For the CDR3, the DNA is TGTGCCAGCAGCTACAGGGAGCGGGCAGATACGCAGTATTTT. As protein: CASSYRERADTQYF.